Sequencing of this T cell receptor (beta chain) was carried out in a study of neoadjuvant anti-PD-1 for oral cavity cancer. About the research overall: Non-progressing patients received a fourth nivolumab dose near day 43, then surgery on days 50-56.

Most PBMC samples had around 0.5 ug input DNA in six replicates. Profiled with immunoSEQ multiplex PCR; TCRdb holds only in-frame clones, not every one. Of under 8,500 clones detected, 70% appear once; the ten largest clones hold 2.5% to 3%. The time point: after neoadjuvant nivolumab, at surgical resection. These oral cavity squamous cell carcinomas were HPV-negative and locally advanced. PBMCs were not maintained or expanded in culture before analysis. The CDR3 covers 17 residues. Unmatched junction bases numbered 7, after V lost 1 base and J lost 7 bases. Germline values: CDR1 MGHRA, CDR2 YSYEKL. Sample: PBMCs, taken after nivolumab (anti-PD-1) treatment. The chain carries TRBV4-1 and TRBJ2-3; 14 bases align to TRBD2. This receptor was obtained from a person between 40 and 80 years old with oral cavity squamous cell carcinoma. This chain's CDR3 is CASSQGRTSGGPNTQYF. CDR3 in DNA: TGCGCCAGCAGCCAAGGGAGGACTAGCGGGGGGCCAAATACGCAGTATTTT.